The sequence of this T cell receptor (beta chain) was determined in a study of Ad26.COV2.S vaccination and SARS-CoV-2 variants. Overall study results and limits: Substantial breadth was reportedly displayed by spike-specific CD8+ and CD4+ T cell responses after vaccination.

Note on this clone: The antigen remains undetermined.

The repertoire was sequenced with immunoSEQ multiplex PCR; TCRdb's copy has only in-frame clones and lacks some. The repertoire holds roughly 680,000 clones, with roughly nine tenths as singletons. Indicated treatment: around 19 received Ad26.COV2.S at low or high dose, single or two shots; about 5 received placebo; per-sample allocation not given. Sampling happened 63 days after the first vaccine or placebo injection. Germline values: CDR1 GTSNPN, CDR2 SVGIG (reference sequence). The CDR3 consists of 14 residues. The V end lost 3 bases, the J end lost 0 bases, and 11 bases lay between the germline ends.

This specimen consisted of peripheral blood, obtained in a trial of Ad26.COV2.S vaccine versus placebo. The chain uses TRBV30 and TRBJ1-2, with D tentatively TRBD1 (6 bases). This receptor was identified in a person between 18 and 65 years old who received the Ad26.COV2.S COVID-19 vaccine or a placebo. The DNA for the CDR3 is TGTGCCTGGAGGGGAGGACAGCCTAACTATGGCTACACCTTC. Translation gives CAWRGGQPNYGYTF. The whole variable domain, filled in from reference TRBV30 and TRBJ1-2, reads SQTIHQWPATLVQPVGSPLSLECTVEGTSNPNLYWYRQAAGRGLQLLFYSVGIGQISSEVPQNLSASRPQDRQFILSSKKLLLSDSGFYLCAWRGGQPNYGYTFGSGTRLTVV.